A selection of T cell receptor beta chains follows, all from one sample in a study of shared clonotypes between healthy human individuals. Measured with immunoSEQ multiplex PCR; TCRdb has only the in-frame clones, and not every one. The table lists about 510,000 clones, approximately 85% of them singletons. The sequencing sample was made of PBMCs. These receptors originate from a woman in her forties in good health. Some clones in this sample may be carry-over from other donors' samples. Both conserved end residues are part of each CDR3. Each record gives: CDR3 protein, CDR3 DNA, V gene, D gene, clone size, J gene. The D gene is left open where the match is weak. Clone sizes are given selectively: once, few, many, or a class where the clone is expanded.

CASSPAGAGVTGELFF TGTGCCAGCAGCCCCGCCGGAGCGGGAGTAACCGGGGAGCTGTTTTTT TRBV5-4 TRBD2 few TRBJ2-2
CASSLMGGNTEAFF TGTGCCAGCAGCTTAATGGGGGGGAACACTGAAGCTTTCTTT TRBV7-2 NA NA TRBJ1-1
CASSFDRGPNEQFF TGTGCCAGCAGCTTCGACAGGGGGCCAAATGAGCAGTTCTTC TRBV7-2 TRBD1 few TRBJ2-1
CASIAGGLVAGELFF TGTGCCAGCATCGCCGGGGGACTAGTGGCCGGGGAGCTGTTTTTT TRBV6-6 TRBD2 NA TRBJ2-2
CSADHQETQYF TGCAGTGCTGACCATCAAGAGACCCAGTACTTC TRBV20-1 NA NA TRBJ2-5
CASSLGLAGTGYEQYF TGTGCCAGCAGCTTAGGGTTGGCAGGGACAGGGTACGAGCAGTACTTC TRBV7-9 TRBD1 once TRBJ2-7
CASTTPLGEKLFF TGTGCCAGTACCACTCCTCTGGGTGAAAAACTGTTTTTT TRBV19 NA NA TRBJ1-4
CASSALAGAGHEQYF TGCGCCAGCAGCGCCTTAGCGGGAGCTGGGCACGAGCAGTACTTC TRBV5-1 TRBD2 NA TRBJ2-7
CASSLVILQGDTQYF TGTGCCAGCAGCTTAGTTATACTCCAAGGAGATACGCAGTATTTT TRBV7-2 NA NA TRBJ2-3
CASSTGGAGNTIYF TGTGCCAGCAGTACAGGGGGCGCTGGAAACACCATATATTTT TRBV9 TRBD1 NA TRBJ1-3
CASSPGGGRRSYEQYF TGTGCCAGCAGTCCAGGGGGGGGCCGCAGATCCTACGAGCAGTACTTC TRBV27 NA NA TRBJ2-7
CATSRAGVDQPQHF TGTGCCACCAGCAGAGCTGGGGTAGATCAGCCCCAGCATTTT TRBV15 NA NA TRBJ1-5
CASSFVWHLQETQYF TGTGCCAGCAGTTTTGTGTGGCACCTCCAAGAGACCCAGTACTTC TRBV28 NA NA TRBJ2-5
CASSGGTGNYEQYF TGTGCCAGTAGCGGAGGGACAGGGAACTACGAGCAGTACTTC TRBV19 TRBD1 NA TRBJ2-7
CASSLTGDRDIIF TGTGCCAGCAGCTTAACCGGGGACAGGGATATAATCTTC TRBV7-3 TRBD1 few TRBJ2-1
CASSLRTLGNTEAFF TGCGCCAGCAGCCTGCGGACACTCGGGAACACTGAAGCTTTCTTT TRBV4-1 NA NA TRBJ1-1
CAWGLAGSTDTQYF TGTGCCTGGGGACTAGCGGGAAGCACAGATACGCAGTATTTT TRBV30 TRBD2 NA TRBJ2-3
CASGAGAVLGTQYF TGTGCCAGCGGGGCGGGCGCGGTCCTGGGGACCCAGTACTTC TRBV27 NA NA TRBJ2-5
CASSLGNPETQYF TGTGCCAGCAGTTTAGGAAACCCAGAGACCCAGTACTTC TRBV28 NA NA TRBJ2-5
CAISGKRVYSYNEQFF TGTGCCATCAGTGGGAAGCGGGTCTACTCCTACAATGAGCAGTTCTTC TRBV10-3 NA NA TRBJ2-1
CASSAMGGETQYF TGTGCCAGCAGCGCAATGGGGGGAGAGACCCAGTACTTC TRBV7-3 NA NA TRBJ2-5
CASSNRDRFNQPQHF TGTGCCAGTAGTAACCGGGACAGGTTCAATCAGCCCCAGCATTTT TRBV19 TRBD1 few TRBJ1-5
CASSLAEGLYNEQFF TGCGCCAGCAGCTTGGCCGAGGGACTATACAATGAGCAGTTCTTC TRBV5-1 TRBD2 NA TRBJ2-1
CASSLAEGTYEQYF TGTGCCAGCAGCTTAGCGGAGGGGACCTACGAGCAGTACTTC TRBV7-8 NA NA TRBJ2-7
CASMGGGETQYF TGTGCCAGCATGGGGGGGGGAGAGACCCAGTACTTC TRBV2 TRBD2 NA TRBJ2-5
CSIGLMTGWNEQFF TGCAGCATAGGCCTTATGACAGGGTGGAATGAGCAGTTCTTC TRBV29-1 TRBD1 NA TRBJ2-1
CATSSSSGRANTGELFF TGTGCCACCAGCAGTTCTAGCGGGAGGGCCAACACCGGGGAGCTGTTTTTT TRBV15 TRBD2 NA TRBJ2-2
CASSVQSQGRRGELFF TGTGCCAGTTCGGTCCAGAGTCAGGGGCGTCGGGGGGAGCTGTTTTTT TRBV27 NA NA TRBJ2-2
CASSLGLTTSTDTQYF TGTGCCAGCAGTCTGGGACTAACAACTAGCACAGATACGCAGTATTTT TRBV6-6 TRBD2 NA TRBJ2-3
CASRGAGTAYEQYF TGTGCCAGCAGGGGGGCAGGGACAGCCTACGAGCAGTACTTC TRBV28 TRBD1 NA TRBJ2-7
CAWSVGMGLSFNEAFF TGTGCCTGGAGTGTAGGGATGGGCCTTTCCTTTAATGAGGCTTTCTTT TRBV30 NA NA TRBJ1-1
CASSYQSGDSYEQYF TGTGCCAGCAGTTACCAATCAGGGGATTCCTACGAGCAGTACTTC TRBV6-5 NA NA TRBJ2-7
CASSSTELFGYTF TGTGCCAGCAGTTCCACCGAACTTTTTGGCTACACCTTC TRBV6-5 NA NA TRBJ1-2
CASSGGADGELFF TGTGCCAGCAGTGGGGGGGCGGACGGGGAGCTGTTTTTT TRBV25-1 NA NA TRBJ2-2
CASSPRGRSNQPQHF TGTGCCAGCAGTCCCAGGGGTAGGAGCAATCAGCCCCAGCATTTT TRBV28 NA NA TRBJ1-5
CASTRDHMSNQPQHF TGTGCCAGTACTAGGGATCATATGAGCAATCAGCCCCAGCATTTT TRBV19 NA NA TRBJ1-5
CASSMGGQLGQETQYF TGTGCCAGTAGCATGGGGGGGCAGCTAGGCCAAGAGACCCAGTACTTC TRBV19 NA NA TRBJ2-5
CASSQGSFRLAGGYEQFF TGCGCCAGCAGCCAAGGAAGCTTCCGGCTAGCGGGAGGATATGAGCAGTTCTTC TRBV4-1 TRBD2 NA TRBJ2-1
CAWMIDSSGANVLTF TGTGCCTGGATGATTGATAGCTCTGGGGCCAACGTCCTGACTTTC TRBV30 NA NA TRBJ2-6
CASSPSTGGYEQYF TGTGCCAGCTCACCCTCGACAGGGGGCTACGAGCAGTACTTC TRBV18 TRBD1 NA TRBJ2-7